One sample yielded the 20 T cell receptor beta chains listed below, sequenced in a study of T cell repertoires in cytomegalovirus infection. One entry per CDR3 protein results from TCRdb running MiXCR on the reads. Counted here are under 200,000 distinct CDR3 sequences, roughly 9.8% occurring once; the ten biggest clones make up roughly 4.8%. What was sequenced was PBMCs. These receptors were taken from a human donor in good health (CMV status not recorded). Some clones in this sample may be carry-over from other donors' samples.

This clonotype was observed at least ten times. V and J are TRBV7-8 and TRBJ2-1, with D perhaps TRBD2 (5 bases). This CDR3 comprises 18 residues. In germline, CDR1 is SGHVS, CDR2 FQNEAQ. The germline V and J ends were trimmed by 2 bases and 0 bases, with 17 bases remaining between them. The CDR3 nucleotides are TGTGCCAGCAGCTTATCGGTCGAGCGGAGAAGCTCCTACAATGAGCAGTTCTTC. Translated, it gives CASSLSVERRSSYNEQFF. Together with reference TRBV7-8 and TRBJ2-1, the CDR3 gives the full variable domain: GAGVSQSPRYKVAKRGQDVALRCDPISGHVSLFWYQQALGQGPEFLTYFQNEAQLDKSGLPSDRFFAERPEGSVSTLKIQRTQQEDSAVYLCASSLSVERRSSYNEQFFGPGTRLTVL.

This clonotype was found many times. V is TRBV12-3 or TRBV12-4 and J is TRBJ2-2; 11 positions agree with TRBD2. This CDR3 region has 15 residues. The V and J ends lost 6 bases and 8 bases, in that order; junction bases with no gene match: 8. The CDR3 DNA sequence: TGTGCCAGCAGGCTCACTAGCGGGAGTACAGGGGAGCTGTTTTTT. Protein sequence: CASRLTSGSTGELFF.

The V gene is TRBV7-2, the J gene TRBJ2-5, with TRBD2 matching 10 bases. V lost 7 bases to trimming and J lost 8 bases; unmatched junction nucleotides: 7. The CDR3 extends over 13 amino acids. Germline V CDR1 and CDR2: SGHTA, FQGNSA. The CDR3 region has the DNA TGTGCCAGCAACGTAGCGGGGGGACCAACCCAGTACTTC. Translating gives CASNVAGGPTQYF. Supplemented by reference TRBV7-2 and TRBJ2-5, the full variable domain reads GAGVSQSPSNKVTEKGKDVELRCDPISGHTALYWYRQSLGQGLEFLIYFQGNSAPDKSGLPSDRFSAERTGGSVSTLTIQRTQQEDSAVYLCASNVAGGPTQYFGPGTRLLVL.

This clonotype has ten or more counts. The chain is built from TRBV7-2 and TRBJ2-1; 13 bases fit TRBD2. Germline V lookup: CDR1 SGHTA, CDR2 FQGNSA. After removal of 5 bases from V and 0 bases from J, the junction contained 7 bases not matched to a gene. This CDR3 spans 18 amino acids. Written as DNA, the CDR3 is TGTGCCAGCAGCCTGAGACTAGCGGGGGGCCGCTCCTACAATGAGCAGTTCTTC. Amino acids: CASSLRLAGGRSYNEQFF.

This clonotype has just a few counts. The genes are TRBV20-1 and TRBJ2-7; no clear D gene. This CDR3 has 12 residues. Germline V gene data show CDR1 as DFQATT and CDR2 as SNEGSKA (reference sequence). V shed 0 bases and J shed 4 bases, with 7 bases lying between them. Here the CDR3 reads CSARDQGYEQYF. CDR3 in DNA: TGCAGTGCTAGAGATCAAGGTTACGAGCAGTACTTC.

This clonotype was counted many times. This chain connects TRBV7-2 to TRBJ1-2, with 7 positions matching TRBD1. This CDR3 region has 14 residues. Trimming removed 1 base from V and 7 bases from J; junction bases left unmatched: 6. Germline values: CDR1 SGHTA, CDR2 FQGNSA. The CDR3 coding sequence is TGTGCCAGCAGCTTAGGAACAGGGGAAGGTGGCTACACCTTC. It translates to CASSLGTGEGGYTF.

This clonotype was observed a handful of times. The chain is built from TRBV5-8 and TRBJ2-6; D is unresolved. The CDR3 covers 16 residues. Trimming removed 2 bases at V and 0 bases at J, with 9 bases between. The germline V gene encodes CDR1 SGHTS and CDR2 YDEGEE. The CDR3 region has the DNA TGTGCCAGCAGCTTTGCAGGCCGCTCTGGGGCCAACGTCCTGACTTTC. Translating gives CASSFAGRSGANVLTF.

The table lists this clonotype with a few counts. The CDR3 region is CASRDRGLTNSPLHF. As DNA, the CDR3 is TGTGCCAGCAGGGACAGGGGGCTGACAAATTCACCCCTCCACTTT. This rearrangement joins TRBV28 to TRBJ1-6; 11 positions agree with TRBD1. Per germline, CDR1 MDHEN and CDR2 SYDVKM. CDR3 length: 15 residues. V gave up 6 bases and J gave up 7 bases; unmatched junction bases: 5.

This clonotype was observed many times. CDR3 nucleotide sequence: TGTGCCAGCAGCTTAGTGGGGACAGGAGGAACCCAGTACTTC. The encoded protein is CASSLVGTGGTQYF. This rearrangement joins TRBV7-2 to TRBJ2-5; 8 nucleotides match TRBD1. The CDR3 contains 14 residues. Germline V CDR1 and CDR2: SGHTA, FQGNSA. Trimming cost V 1 base and J 8 bases; bases outside gene matches: 6.

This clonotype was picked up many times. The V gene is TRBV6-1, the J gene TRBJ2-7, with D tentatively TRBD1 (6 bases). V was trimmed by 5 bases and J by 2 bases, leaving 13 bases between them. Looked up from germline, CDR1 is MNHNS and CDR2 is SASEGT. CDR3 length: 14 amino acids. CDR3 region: CASSNSDRAYEQYF. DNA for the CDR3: TGTGCCAGCAGTAATTCGGACAGAGCCTACGAGCAGTACTTC.

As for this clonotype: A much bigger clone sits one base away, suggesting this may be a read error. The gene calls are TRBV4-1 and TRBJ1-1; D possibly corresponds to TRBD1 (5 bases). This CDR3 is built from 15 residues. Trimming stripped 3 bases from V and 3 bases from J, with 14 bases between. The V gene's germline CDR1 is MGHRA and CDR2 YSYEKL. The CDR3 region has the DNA TGCGCCAGCAGCCATTCCCTTCAGGGTTACACTGAAGCTTTCTTT. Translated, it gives CASSHSLQGYTEAFF.

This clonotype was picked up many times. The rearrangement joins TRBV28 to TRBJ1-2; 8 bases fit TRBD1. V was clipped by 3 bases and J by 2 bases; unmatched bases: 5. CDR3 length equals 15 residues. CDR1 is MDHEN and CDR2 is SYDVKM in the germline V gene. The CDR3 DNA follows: TGTGCCAGCAGTTTTGCAGGGGGCCGAAACTATGGCTACACCTTC. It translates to CASSFAGGRNYGYTF.

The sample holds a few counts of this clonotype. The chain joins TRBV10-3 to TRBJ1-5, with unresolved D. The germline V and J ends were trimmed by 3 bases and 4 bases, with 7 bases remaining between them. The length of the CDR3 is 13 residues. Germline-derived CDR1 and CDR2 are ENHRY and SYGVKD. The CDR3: CAISEGRNQPQHF. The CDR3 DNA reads TGTGCCATCAGTGAAGGGCGGAATCAGCCCCAGCATTTT.

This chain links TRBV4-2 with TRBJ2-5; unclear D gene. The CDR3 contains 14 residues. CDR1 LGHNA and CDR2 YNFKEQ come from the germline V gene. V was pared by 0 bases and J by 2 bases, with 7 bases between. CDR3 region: CASSQDSIQETQYF. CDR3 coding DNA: TGTGCCAGCAGCCAAGACTCGATTCAAGAGACCCAGTACTTC.

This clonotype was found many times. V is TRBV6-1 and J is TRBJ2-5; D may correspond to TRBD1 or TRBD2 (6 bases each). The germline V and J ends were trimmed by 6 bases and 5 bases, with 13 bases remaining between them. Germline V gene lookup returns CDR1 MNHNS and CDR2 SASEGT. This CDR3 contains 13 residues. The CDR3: CASRVGGQETQYF. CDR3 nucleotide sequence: TGTGCCAGCAGGGTAGGGGGGCAGGAGACCCAGTACTTC.

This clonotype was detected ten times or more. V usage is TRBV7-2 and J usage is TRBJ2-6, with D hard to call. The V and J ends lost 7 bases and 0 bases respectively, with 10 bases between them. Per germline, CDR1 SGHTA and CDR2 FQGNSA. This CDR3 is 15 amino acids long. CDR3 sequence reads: CASNLVSSGANVLTF. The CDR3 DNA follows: TGTGCCAGCAACCTAGTCAGCTCTGGGGCCAACGTCCTGACTTTC.

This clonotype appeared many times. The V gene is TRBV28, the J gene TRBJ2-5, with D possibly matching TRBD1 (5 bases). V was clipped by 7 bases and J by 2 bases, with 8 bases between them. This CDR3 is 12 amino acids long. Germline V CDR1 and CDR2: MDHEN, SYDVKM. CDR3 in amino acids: CASKNRQETQYF. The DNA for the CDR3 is TGTGCCAGCAAAAACAGGCAAGAGACCCAGTACTTC.

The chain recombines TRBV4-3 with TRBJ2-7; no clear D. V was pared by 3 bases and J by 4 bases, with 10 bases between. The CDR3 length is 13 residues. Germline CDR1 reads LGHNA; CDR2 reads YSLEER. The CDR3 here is CASSQESTYEQYF. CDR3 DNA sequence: TGCGCCAGCAGCCAGGAGTCCACTTACGAGCAGTACTTC.

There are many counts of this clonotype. Written as DNA, the CDR3 is TGTGCCAGCAGCTTAGGAGGCCCCAACACCATATATTTT. It specifies CASSLGGPNTIYF. The rearrangement links TRBV7-2 to TRBJ1-3, with D unclear. With 1 base removed from V and 7 bases from J, the gap between germline ends came to 8 bases. This CDR3 is built from 13 residues. The germline gives CDR1 SGHTA, CDR2 FQGNSA.

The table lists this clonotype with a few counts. DNA of the CDR3: TGCGCCAGCAGCCCCGAGAGCCCCCAGGGCACCGGGGAGCTGTTTTTT. Translation gives CASSPESPQGTGELFF. The chain carries TRBV5-1 and TRBJ2-2, with TRBD1 as a possible D gene (5 bases). The CDR3 length is 16 residues. The V and J ends lost 4 bases and 4 bases respectively, with 17 bases between them. Germline-derived CDR1 and CDR2 are SGHRS and YFSETQ.